This T cell receptor (beta chain) was identified during a study of technical replicates of blood from a few donors. V dropped 4 bases and J dropped 3 bases, with 7 bases sitting between them. There are 12 residues in the CDR3. CDR1 SGHNT and CDR2 YYREEE come from the germline V gene (reference sequence). Data came from immunoSEQ multiplex PCR; TCRdb stores just in-frame clones and leaves some out. In the table there are 80,000 to 95,000 clones, approximately 95% of which are singletons. This sequence was found in a human donor in good health. The specimen sequenced was T cells isolated from PBMCs. The chain recombines TRBV5-4 with TRBJ2-5; D is ambiguous. CDR3 sequence reads: CASSEVEETQYF. The CDR3 DNA follows: TGTGCCAGCAGCGAAGTAGAAGAGACCCAGTACTTC.